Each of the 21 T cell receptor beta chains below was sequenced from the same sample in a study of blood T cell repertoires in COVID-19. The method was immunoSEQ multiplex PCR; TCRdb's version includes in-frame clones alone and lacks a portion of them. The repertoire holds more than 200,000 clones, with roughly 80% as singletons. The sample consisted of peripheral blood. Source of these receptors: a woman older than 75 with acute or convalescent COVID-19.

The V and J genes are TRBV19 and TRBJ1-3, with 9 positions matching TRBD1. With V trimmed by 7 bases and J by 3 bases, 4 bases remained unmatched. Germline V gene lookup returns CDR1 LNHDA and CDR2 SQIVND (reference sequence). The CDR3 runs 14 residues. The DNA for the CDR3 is TGTGCCAGTATAGAGACAGGGGGTGGAAACACCATATATTTT. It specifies CASIETGGGNTIYF.

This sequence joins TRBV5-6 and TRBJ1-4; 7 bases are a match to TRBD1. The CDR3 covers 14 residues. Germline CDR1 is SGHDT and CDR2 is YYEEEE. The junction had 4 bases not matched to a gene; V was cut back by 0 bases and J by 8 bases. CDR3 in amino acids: CASSLGGTEEKLFF. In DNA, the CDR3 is TGTGCCAGCAGCTTGGGCGGGACAGAAGAAAAACTGTTTTTT.

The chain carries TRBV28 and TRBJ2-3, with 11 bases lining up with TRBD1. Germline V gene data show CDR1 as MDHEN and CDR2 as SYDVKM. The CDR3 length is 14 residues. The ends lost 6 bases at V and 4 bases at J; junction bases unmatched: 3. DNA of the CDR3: TGTGCCAGCAGAAAGGGACAGGGGGCAGATACGCAGTATTTT. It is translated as CASRKGQGADTQYF.

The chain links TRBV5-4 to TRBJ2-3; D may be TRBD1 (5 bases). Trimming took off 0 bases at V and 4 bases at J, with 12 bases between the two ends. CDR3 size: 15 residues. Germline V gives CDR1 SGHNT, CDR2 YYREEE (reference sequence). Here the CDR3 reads CASSLEGRAADTQYF. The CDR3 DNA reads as TGTGCCAGCAGCTTGGAAGGCAGGGCGGCAGATACGCAGTATTTT. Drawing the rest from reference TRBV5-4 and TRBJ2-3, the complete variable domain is ETGVTQSPTHLIKTRGQQVTLRCSSQSGHNTVSWYQQALGQGPQFIFQYYREEENGRGNFPPRFSGLQFPNYSSELNVNALELDDSALYLCASSLEGRAADTQYFGPGTRLTVL.

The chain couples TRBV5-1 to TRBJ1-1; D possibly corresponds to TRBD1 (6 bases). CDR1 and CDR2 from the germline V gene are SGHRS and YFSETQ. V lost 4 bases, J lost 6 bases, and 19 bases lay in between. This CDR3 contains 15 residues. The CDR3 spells CASSREGDSSAEAFF. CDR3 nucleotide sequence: TGCGCCAGCAGCCGAGAGGGGGATTCGAGCGCTGAAGCTTTCTTT.

CDR3 sequence: CASSRFLAGHTDTQYF. Written as DNA, the CDR3 is TGTGCCAGCAGTCGATTTCTAGCGGGGCACACAGATACGCAGTATTTT. The gene calls are TRBV27 and TRBJ2-3; 9 nucleotides match TRBD2. Germline V lookup: CDR1 MNHEY, CDR2 SMNVEV (reference sequence). This CDR3 comprises 16 residues. Germline trimming cut 5 bases from V and 2 bases from J; bases unmatched to any gene: 8.

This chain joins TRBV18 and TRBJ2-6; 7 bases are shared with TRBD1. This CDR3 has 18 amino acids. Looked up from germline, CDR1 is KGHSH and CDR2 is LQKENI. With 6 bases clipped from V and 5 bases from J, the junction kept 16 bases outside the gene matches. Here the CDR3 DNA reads TGTGCCAGCTCTCCCGGGACAGACGATTACTGGAGGGCCAACGTCCTGACTTTC. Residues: CASSPGTDDYWRANVLTF.

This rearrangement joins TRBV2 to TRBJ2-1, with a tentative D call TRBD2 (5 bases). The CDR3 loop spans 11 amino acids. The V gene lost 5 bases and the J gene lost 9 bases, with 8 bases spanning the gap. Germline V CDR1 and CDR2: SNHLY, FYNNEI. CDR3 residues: CASSLAGEQFF. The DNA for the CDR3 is TGTGCCAGCAGTCTGGCGGGTGAGCAGTTCTTC.

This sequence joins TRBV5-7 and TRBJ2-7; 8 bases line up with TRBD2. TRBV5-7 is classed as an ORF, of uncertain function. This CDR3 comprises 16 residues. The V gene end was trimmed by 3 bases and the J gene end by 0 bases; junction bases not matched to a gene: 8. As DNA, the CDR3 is TGTGCCAGCAGCTCCCGGGGGGGTTCGACCTCCTACGAGCAGTACTTC. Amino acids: CASSSRGGSTSYEQYF.

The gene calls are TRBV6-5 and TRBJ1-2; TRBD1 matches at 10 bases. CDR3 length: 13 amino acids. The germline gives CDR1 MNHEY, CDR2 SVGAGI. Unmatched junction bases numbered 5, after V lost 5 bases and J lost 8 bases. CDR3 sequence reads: CASSTGTGVGYTF. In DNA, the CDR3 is TGTGCCAGCAGTACCGGGACAGGGGTCGGCTACACCTTC.

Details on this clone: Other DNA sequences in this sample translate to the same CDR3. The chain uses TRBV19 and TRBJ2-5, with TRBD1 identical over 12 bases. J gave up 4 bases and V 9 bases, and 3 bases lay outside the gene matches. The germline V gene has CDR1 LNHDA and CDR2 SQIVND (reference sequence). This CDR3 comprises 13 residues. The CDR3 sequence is CASRDRGRETQYF. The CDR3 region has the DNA TGTGCCAGCCGGGACAGGGGGCGAGAGACCCAGTACTTC.

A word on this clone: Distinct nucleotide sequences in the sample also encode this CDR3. CDR3 in amino acids: CASSSTGGAYEQYF. The CDR3 DNA follows: TGTGCCAGTAGTTCTACAGGGGGGGCCTACGAGCAGTACTTC. This sequence joins TRBV19 and TRBJ2-7; perhaps TRBD1 as D (8 bases). Germline V CDR1 and CDR2: LNHDA, SQIVND (reference sequence). Trimming cost V 5 bases and J 2 bases, with 13 bases left between them. The CDR3 has 14 residues.

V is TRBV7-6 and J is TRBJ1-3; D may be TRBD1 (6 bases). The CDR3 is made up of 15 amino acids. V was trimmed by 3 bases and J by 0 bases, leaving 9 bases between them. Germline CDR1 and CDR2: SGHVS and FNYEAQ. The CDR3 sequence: CASSLVTGSGNTIYF. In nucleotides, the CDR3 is TGTGCCAGCAGCTTGGTGACAGGCTCTGGAAACACCATATATTTT. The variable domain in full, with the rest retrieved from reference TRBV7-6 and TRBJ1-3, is GAGVSQSPRYKVTKRGQDVALRCDPISGHVSLYWYRQALGQGPEFLTYFNYEAQQDKSGLPNDRFSAERPEGSISTLTIQRTEQRDSAMYRCASSLVTGSGNTIYFGEGSWLTVV.

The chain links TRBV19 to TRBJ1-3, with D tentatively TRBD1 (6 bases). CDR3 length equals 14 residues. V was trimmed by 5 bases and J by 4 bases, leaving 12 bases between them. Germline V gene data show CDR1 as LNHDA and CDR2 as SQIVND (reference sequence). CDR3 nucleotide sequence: TGTGCCAGTAGTCTCGGACAGCAAGGAAACACCATATATTTT. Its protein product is CASSLGQQGNTIYF.

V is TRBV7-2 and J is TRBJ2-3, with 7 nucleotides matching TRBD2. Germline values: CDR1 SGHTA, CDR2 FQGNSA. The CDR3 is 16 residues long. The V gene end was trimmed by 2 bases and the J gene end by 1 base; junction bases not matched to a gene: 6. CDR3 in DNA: TGTGCCAGCAGCTTAATGAGTGCGGGGGGCACAGATACGCAGTATTTT. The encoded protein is CASSLMSAGGTDTQYF.

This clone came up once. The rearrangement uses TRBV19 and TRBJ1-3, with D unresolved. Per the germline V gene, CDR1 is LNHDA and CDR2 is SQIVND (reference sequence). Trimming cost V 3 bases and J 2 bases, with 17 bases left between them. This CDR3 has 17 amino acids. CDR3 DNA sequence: TGTGCCAGTAGTATGATAGCCGCAAGCGCGCCTGGAAACACCATATATTTT. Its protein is CASSMIAASAPGNTIYF.

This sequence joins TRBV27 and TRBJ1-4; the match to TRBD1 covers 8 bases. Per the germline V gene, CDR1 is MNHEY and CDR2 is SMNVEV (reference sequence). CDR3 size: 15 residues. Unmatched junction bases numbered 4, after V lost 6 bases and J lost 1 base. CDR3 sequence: CASRAGGGTNEKLFF. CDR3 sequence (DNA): TGTGCCAGCAGGGCAGGGGGCGGAACTAATGAAAAACTGTTTTTT.

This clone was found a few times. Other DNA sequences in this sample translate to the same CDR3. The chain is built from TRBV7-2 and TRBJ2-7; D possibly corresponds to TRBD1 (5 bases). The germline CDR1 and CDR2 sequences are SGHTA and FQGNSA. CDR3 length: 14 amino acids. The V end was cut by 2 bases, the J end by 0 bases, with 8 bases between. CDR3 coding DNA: TGTGCCAGCAGCTTAATGGACACCTCCTACGAGCAGTACTTC. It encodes CASSLMDTSYEQYF.

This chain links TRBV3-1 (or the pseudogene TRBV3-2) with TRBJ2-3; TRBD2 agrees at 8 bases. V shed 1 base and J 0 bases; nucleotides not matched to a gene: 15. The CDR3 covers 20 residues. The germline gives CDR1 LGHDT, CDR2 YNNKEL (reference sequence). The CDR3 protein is CASSQGRVSSGAPSTDTQYF. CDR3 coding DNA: TGTGCCAGCAGCCAAGGTAGGGTGAGTAGCGGGGCTCCTAGCACAGATACGCAGTATTTT.

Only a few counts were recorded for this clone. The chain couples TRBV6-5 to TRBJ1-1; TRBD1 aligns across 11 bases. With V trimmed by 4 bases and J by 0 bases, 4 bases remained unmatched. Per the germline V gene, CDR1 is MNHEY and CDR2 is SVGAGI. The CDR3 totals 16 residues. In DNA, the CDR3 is TGTGCCAGCAGTTCGGACAGGGGGCGGGTGAACACTGAAGCTTTCTTT. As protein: CASSSDRGRVNTEAFF.

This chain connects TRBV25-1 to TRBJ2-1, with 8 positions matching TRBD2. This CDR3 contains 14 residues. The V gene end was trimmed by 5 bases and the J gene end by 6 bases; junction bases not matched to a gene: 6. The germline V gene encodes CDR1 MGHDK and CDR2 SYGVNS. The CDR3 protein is CASSFLAGTNEQFF. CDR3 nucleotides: TGTGCCAGCAGTTTTTTAGCGGGAACCAATGAGCAGTTCTTC.